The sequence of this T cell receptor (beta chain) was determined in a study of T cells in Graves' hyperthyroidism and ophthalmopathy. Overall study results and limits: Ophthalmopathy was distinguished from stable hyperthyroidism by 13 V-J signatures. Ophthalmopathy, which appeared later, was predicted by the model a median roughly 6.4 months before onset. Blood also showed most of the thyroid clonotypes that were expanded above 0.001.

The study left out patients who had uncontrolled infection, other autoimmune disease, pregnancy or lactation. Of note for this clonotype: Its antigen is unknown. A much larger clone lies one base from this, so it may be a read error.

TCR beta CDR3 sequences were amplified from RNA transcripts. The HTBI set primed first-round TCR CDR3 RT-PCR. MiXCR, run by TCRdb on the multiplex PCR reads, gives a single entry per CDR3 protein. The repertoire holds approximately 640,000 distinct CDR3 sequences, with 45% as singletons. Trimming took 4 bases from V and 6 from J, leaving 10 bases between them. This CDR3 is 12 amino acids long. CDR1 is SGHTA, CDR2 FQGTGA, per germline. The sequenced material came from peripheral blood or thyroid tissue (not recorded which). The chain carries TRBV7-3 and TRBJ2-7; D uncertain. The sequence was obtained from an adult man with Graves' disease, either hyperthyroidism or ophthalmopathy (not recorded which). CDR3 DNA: TGTGCCAGCAGCTCAATGGCATCCGAGCAGTACTTC. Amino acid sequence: CASSSMASEQYF.